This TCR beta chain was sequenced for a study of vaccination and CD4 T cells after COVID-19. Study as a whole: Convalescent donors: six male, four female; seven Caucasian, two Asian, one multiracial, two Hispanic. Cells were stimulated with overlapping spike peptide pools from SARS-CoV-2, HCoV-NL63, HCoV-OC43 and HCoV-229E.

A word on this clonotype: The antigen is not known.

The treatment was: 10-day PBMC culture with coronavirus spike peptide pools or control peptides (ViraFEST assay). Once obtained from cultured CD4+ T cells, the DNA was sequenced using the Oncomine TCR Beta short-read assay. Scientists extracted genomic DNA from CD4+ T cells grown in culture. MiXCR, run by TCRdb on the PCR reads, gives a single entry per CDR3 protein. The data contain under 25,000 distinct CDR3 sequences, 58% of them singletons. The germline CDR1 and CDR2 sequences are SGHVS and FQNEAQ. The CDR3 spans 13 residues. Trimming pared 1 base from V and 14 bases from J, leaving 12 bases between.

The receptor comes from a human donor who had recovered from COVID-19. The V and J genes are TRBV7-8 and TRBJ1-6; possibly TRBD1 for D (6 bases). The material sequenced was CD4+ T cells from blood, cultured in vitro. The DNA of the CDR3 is TGTGCCAGCAGCTTAGGGGGGGACACGTCCCTCCACTTT. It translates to CASSLGGDTSLHF.